The 2 T cell receptor beta chains listed next were all sequenced from one sample in a study of blood T cell repertoires in COVID-19 (dated by TCRdb to between 2020 and 2021). Library creation used the immunoSEQ multiplex PCR assay. In its TCRdb copy, this immuneACCESS table keeps in-frame sequences only and misses some clones. Where compared with another copy, unresolved V genes explain less than half of these, and the others have no known cause. This sample comprises about 440,000 clones, 70% to 90% of them detected only once. Under 2.5% of the sample lies in the top ten. Material for sequencing was PBMCs or T cells enriched from blood (not recorded which). Every receptor here comes from a woman aged 18-29 years with acute COVID-19.

The chain uses TRBV6-5 and TRBJ1-6; a weak D match, TRBD1 (5 bases). Germline CDR1 and CDR2: MNHEY and SVGAGI. The CDR3 length is 13 residues. V shed 2 bases and J shed 13 bases, with 12 bases lying between them. The DNA of the CDR3 is TGTGCCAGCAGTTACACCCACCAGGGCCCCCTCCACTTT. It translates to CASSYTHQGPLHF.

The rearrangement links TRBV6-5 to TRBJ2-1, with D maybe TRBD2 (6 bases). Germline lookup yields CDR1 MNHEY and CDR2 SVGAGI. Trimming took off 5 bases at V and 5 bases at J, with 16 bases between the two ends. The CDR3 totals 15 residues. This CDR3 reads CASSQTGGANNEQFF. In DNA, the CDR3 is TGTGCCAGCAGTCAGACTGGAGGGGCGAACAATGAGCAGTTCTTC.